A selection of T cell receptor beta chains follows, all from one sample in a study of Graves' ophthalmopathy and Graves' hyperthyroidism. MiXCR was run by TCRdb on the multiplex PCR reads, yielding one entry per CDR3 protein. Of over a million distinct CDR3 sequences in the sample, about two fifths were seen once. The material sequenced was peripheral blood or thyroid tissue (not recorded which). These receptors originate from an adult man with Graves' hyperthyroidism. Each CDR3 is given with its conserved first and last residue. Each record gives: D gene, clone size, CDR3 length, J gene, V gene, CDR3 DNA, CDR3 protein. D genes are given only for firm matches. Clone size appears in some rows only: once, few, many, or a class for an expanded clone.

>TRBD1|few|16|TRBJ2-2|TRBV19
TGTGCCAGTCTGAAGTTGGACAGGGGGATGACCGGGGAGCTGTTTTTT
CASLKLDRGMTGELFF
>TRBD1|many|16|TRBJ1-4|TRBV7-6
TGTGCCAGCAGCTCCCGACAGGGATTCGCTAATGAAAAACTGTTTTTT
CASSSRQGFANEKLFF
>.|.|15|TRBJ1-1|TRBV19
TGTGCCAGTAGTATGGAGGGGACGCCTAACACTGAAGCTTTCTTT
CASSMEGTPNTEAFF
>.|.|15|TRBJ1-2|TRBV4-3
TGCGCCAGCAGCCAAGAATTGGGGGCCCACTATGGCTACACCTTC
CASSQELGAHYGYTF
>TRBD1|many|14|TRBJ1-1|TRBV29-1
TGCAGCGCTGACAGGGCGAGCGCGAACACTGAAGCTTTCTTT
CSADRASANTEAFF
>.|.|14|TRBJ1-2|TRBV5-1
TGCGCCAGCAGCTTATATCAGGGCCGCTATGGCTACACCTTC
CASSLYQGRYGYTF
>.|.|16|TRBJ1-1|TRBV10-3
TGTGCCATCAGTTACTCATCCCCTCCGAGGGACACTGAAGCTTTCTTT
CAISYSSPPRDTEAFF
>.|few|15|TRBJ2-7|TRBV12-3/TRBV12-4
TGTGCCAGCAGTCAAAAAGGGAGAGGCGCCTACGAGCAGTACTTC
CASSQKGRGAYEQYF
>TRBD1|.|16|TRBJ2-7|TRBV15
TGTGCCACCAGCAGATCCCTCGGGACAGAAACCTACGAGCAGTACTTC
CATSRSLGTETYEQYF
>.|.|14|TRBJ1-5|TRBV6-6
TGTGCCAGCAGCCATGGGGGCGTCAATCAGCCCCAGCATTTT
CASSHGGVNQPQHF
>TRBD1|many|15|TRBJ2-7|TRBV6-5
TGTGCCAGCAGTCGAGGGACAGGCATCTCCTACGAGCAGTACTTC
CASSRGTGISYEQYF
>TRBD1|.|16|TRBJ1-6|TRBV19
TGTGCCAGTAGTACCGATACAGGGGGCGCGGGTTCACCCCTCCACTTT
CASSTDTGGAGSPLHF
>.|many|16|TRBJ1-5|TRBV7-8
TGTGCCAGCAGCTGGTCGTTGGGGGCGAGCAATCAGCCCCAGCATTTT
CASSWSLGASNQPQHF
>TRBD1|.|12|TRBJ2-7|TRBV20-1
TGCAGTGCTAGCAGACAGGGGGGCGAGCAGTACTTC
CSASRQGGEQYF
>.|.|14|TRBJ1-1|TRBV20-1
TGCAGTGCCAAGATTGGACGGAGGGACACTGAAGCTTTCTTT
CSAKIGRRDTEAFF
>TRBD1|.|18|TRBJ1-4|TRBV20-1
TGCAGTGCTAGACCGACAGGGGTTTTGCCCGAACTTAATGAAAAACTGTTTTTT
CSARPTGVLPELNEKLFF
>.|many|14|TRBJ1-1|TRBV10-2
TGTGCCAGCAGCGTAGACAGCCTGAACACTGAAGCTTTCTTT
CASSVDSLNTEAFF
>.|.|13|TRBJ1-5|TRBV7-2
TGTGCCAGCAGCTTAACCCCAGGGCAGCCCCAGCATTTT
CASSLTPGQPQHF
>.|.|13|TRBJ1-2|TRBV7-2
TGTGCCAGCAACCCGACAGGTTCCTATGGCTACACCTTC
CASNPTGSYGYTF
>TRBD1|.|15|TRBJ2-2|TRBV7-2
TGTGCCAGCACCGTAGGGGGACAGGGGATCGGGGAGCTGTTTTTT
CASTVGGQGIGELFF
>.|.|16|TRBJ1-1|TRBV3-1
TGTGCCAGCAGCCAAGGTTTGCCCCGGCGGGACACTGAAGCTTTCTTT
CASSQGLPRRDTEAFF
>.|.|13|TRBJ1-1|TRBV20-1
TGCAGTGCCCTAGGACCCCAGAGCTCTGAAGCTTTCTTT
CSALGPQSSEAFF